The text below deals with one T cell receptor beta chain. Its cognate antigen is unknown. The junction had 8 bases not matched to a gene; V was cut back by 5 bases and J by 7 bases. From germline, CDR1 is PRHDT and CDR2 FYEKMQ (reference sequence). The CDR3 has 14 residues. This sample stems from a study of identical twins. Study-level findings and limits: Conclusions leaned on cross-sectional statistical analysis and did not track the same donors over time.

From the 5' RACE reads, TCRdb called clonotypes with MiXCR, one entry per CDR3 protein. Counted here are around 1.7 million distinct CDR3 sequences, about 30% occurring once; the ten biggest clones make up roughly 0.3%. The chain carries TRBV13 and TRBJ2-1, with 7 bases that match TRBD1. What was sequenced was cord blood. This TCR came from a newborn girl in good health. CDR3 amino acids: CASSPSTGLNEQFF. Here the CDR3 DNA reads TGTGCCAGCAGCCCATCGACAGGGCTAAATGAGCAGTTCTTC. The full variable domain, with the rest looked up from reference TRBV13 and TRBJ2-1, is AAGVIQSPRHLIKEKRETATLKCYPIPRHDTVYWYQQGPGQDPQFLISFYEKMQSDKGSIPDRFSAQQFSDYHSELNMSSLELGDSALYFCASSPSTGLNEQFFGPGTRLTVL.